This TCR beta chain was captured in a study of blood T cell repertoires in COVID-19. Study-wide background: COVID-19 samples, acute and convalescent, were from the United States, Italy and Spain. Nucleic acid was either cDNA or gDNA, and it came from T cells, B-cell-depleted T cells, or PBMCs.

This CDR3 is built from 19 residues. V trimming: 0 bases; J trimming: 2 bases; junction bases outside the gene matches: 11. CDR1 is LNHNV and CDR2 is YYDKDF in the germline V gene (reference sequence). In the original processing: Amplification of reference gene primers was used by the study to estimate nucleated cell counts. Assay: immunoSEQ multiplex PCR; the TCRdb copy retains only in-frame clones and omits some. The V and J calls and clone size are taken from that table; D and trimming were inferred from the DNA. The sample contains approximately 110,000 clones, more than 80% of which appear only once.

The receptor comes from a woman in her forties or fifties with acute or convalescent COVID-19. The V gene is TRBV15, the J gene TRBJ2-1, with 9 nucleotides matching TRBD1. Sequencing was done on a sample of peripheral blood. The CDR3 here is CATSREGTGILNPYNEQFF. CDR3 in DNA: TGTGCCACCAGCAGAGAGGGGACAGGGATCCTTAACCCCTACAATGAGCAGTTCTTC.